The 29 T cell receptor beta chains below were found in one sample sequenced in a study of blood T cells in healthy people across ages. Primers used in a second PCR of roughly 7 to 11 cycles were a sample-barcoded 5' primer and a J-beta primer mix. TCRdb used MiXCR to reprocess the 5' RACE reads, holding one entry per CDR3 protein. In the table there are roughly 800,000 distinct CDR3 sequences, about 36% of which are singletons. Sequencing was carried out using blood. The receptor set was obtained from a man younger than 30 in good health.

V usage is TRBV5-1 and J usage is TRBJ1-2; possible D gene TRBD1, 6 bases. V was trimmed by 4 bases and J by 8 bases, leaving 15 bases between them. Germline-derived CDR1 and CDR2 are SGHRS and YFSETQ. The CDR3 extends over 13 amino acids. The CDR3 sequence: CASSGWPGEGYTF. In nucleotides, the CDR3 is TGCGCCAGCAGCGGCTGGCCAGGGGAGGGCTACACCTTC.

This clonotype was counted a few times. The chain joins TRBV12-5 to TRBJ2-5, with D unclear. Near its end, the DNA agrees better with TRBJ2-7, so the J call may be wrong. The germline CDR1 and CDR2 sequences are LGHNT and FRNRAP. This CDR3 comprises 11 residues. CDR3 coding DNA: TGTGCTAGTGGTTTGGTATCCGAGCAGTACTTC. Translating gives CASGLVSEQYF.

V and J are TRBV20-1 and TRBJ2-5; 8 positions match TRBD1. The CDR3 runs to 14 residues. Germline V CDR1 and CDR2: DFQATT, SNEGSKA (reference sequence). With 2 bases clipped from V and 5 bases from J, the junction kept 7 bases outside the gene matches. This CDR3 reads CSARTDRGGETQYF. Written as DNA, the CDR3 is TGCAGTGCTAGAACCGACAGGGGTGGGGAGACCCAGTACTTC.

In this sample, this clonotype turned up a few times. The chain is built from TRBV9 and TRBJ2-7; a weak D match, TRBD1 (6 bases). The CDR3 covers 15 residues. The V end lost 4 bases, the J end lost 7 bases, and 21 bases lay between the germline ends. CDR1 is SGDLS, CDR2 YYNGEE, per germline. The DNA for the CDR3 is TGTGCCAGCAGCCTACAGGGTCAGGTCTACAATGAGCAGTACTTC. Its protein is CASSLQGQVYNEQYF.

This clonotype came up many times. The CDR3 spells CAITEGDYEQYF. The CDR3 DNA reads as TGTGCCATCACCGAAGGAGACTACGAGCAGTACTTC. The genes are TRBV10-3 and TRBJ2-7; no firm D call. The CDR3 extends over 12 amino acids. The V gene's germline CDR1 is ENHRY and CDR2 SYGVKD. V shed 7 bases and J shed 3 bases, with 10 bases lying between them.

This clonotype was counted a few times. The rearrangement uses TRBV30 and TRBJ2-3, with TRBD1 as a possible D gene (6 bases). This CDR3 spans 15 amino acids. The germline CDR1 and CDR2 sequences are GTSNPN and SVGIG (reference sequence). Trimming took 2 bases from V and 2 from J, leaving 14 bases between them. This CDR3 reads CAWSLGQGNTDTQYF. CDR3 bases: TGTGCCTGGAGTCTGGGGCAGGGGAACACAGATACGCAGTATTTT.

This clonotype turned up a few times. The chain carries TRBV20-1 and TRBJ2-2, with a tentative D call TRBD2 (6 bases). Looked up from germline, CDR1 is DFQATT and CDR2 is SNEGSKA (reference sequence). The CDR3 has 15 residues. V lost 1 base, J lost 4 bases, and 13 bases lay in between. The CDR3 spells CSARVPGVGTGELFF. CDR3 bases: TGCAGTGCTAGAGTTCCGGGGGTTGGCACCGGGGAGCTGTTTTTT.

This clonotype was observed a handful of times. The genes are TRBV7-2 and TRBJ2-3; 7 bases match TRBD2. CDR3 length: 13 residues. Germline values: CDR1 SGHTA, CDR2 FQGNSA. J lost 5 bases, V lost 5 bases, and 4 bases had no gene match. The CDR3 DNA reads TGTGCCAGCAGCCCCTGGGGGGGAGATACGCAGTATTTT. It specifies CASSPWGGDTQYF.

This clonotype was picked up a small number of times. This CDR3 is CASSLTGGDEQYF. The CDR3 DNA reads TGTGCCAGCAGTTTAACGGGGGGCGATGAGCAGTACTTC. The chain links TRBV12-3 or TRBV12-4 to TRBJ2-7; TRBD2 is a possible D gene (7 bases). This CDR3 comprises 13 residues. V shed 2 bases and J shed 7 bases, with 12 bases lying between them.

The chain employs TRBV20-1 and TRBJ2-3; TRBD2 aligns across 7 bases. V was pared by 6 bases and J by 5 bases, with 11 bases of the junction left unmatched. CDR3 length: 14 amino acids. Germline CDR1 reads DFQATT; CDR2 reads SNEGSKA (reference sequence). The CDR3, as DNA: TGCAGTGCAAAGGGACTACGTTATGGAGATACGCAGTATTTT. Its translation is CSAKGLRYGDTQYF.

This chain connects TRBV5-1 to TRBJ2-2, with D possibly being TRBD2 (6 bases). The V end was cut by 7 bases, the J end by 0 bases, with 13 bases between. Germline values: CDR1 SGHRS, CDR2 YFSETQ. This CDR3 region has 15 residues. CDR3 nucleotide sequence: TGCGCCAGCGGGGAGGACTTACCGAACACCGGGGAGCTGTTTTTT. It specifies CASGEDLPNTGELFF.

DNA of the CDR3: TGTGCCAGCAGCATTACGACGGGAGCAGCGGAAAAACTGTTTTTT. Amino acid sequence: CASSITTGAAEKLFF. The chain joins TRBV5-5 to TRBJ1-4; D is unclear. The CDR3 runs 15 residues. V lost 4 bases, J lost 8 bases, and 18 bases lay in between. Looked up from germline, CDR1 is SGHKS and CDR2 is YYEKEE (reference sequence). Based on the CDR3 plus reference TRBV5-5 and TRBJ1-4, the full variable domain is DAGVTQSPTHLIKTRGQQVTLRCSPISGHKSVSWYQQVLGQGPQFIFQYYEKEERGRGNFPDRFSARQFPNYSSELNVNALLLGDSALYLCASSITTGAAEKLFFGSGTQLSVL.

This clonotype was observed many times. This chain joins TRBV20-1 and TRBJ2-7; no clear D. V lost 4 bases, J lost 3 bases, and 13 bases lay in between. CDR3 size: 13 residues. Germline V gene sequence: CDR1 DFQATT, CDR2 SNEGSKA (reference sequence). The CDR3 sequence is CSAIPGILYEQYF. The CDR3 bases are TGCAGTGCTATCCCTGGGATACTCTACGAGCAGTACTTC.

The CDR3 region has the DNA TGTGCCAGCAGCCAATATCAGGGGATCTCCTATAATTCACCCCTCCACTTT. Its translation: CASSQYQGISYNSPLHF. J is TRBJ1-6 and V is TRBV27; the D gene is possibly TRBD1 (6 bases). Germline V gene sequence: CDR1 MNHEY, CDR2 SMNVEV (reference sequence). This CDR3 spans 17 amino acids. The V and J ends lost 6 bases and 0 bases respectively, with 15 bases between them.

The genes are TRBV12-3 or TRBV12-4 and TRBJ2-3; unclear D gene. The CDR3 runs to 14 residues. V lost 5 bases, J lost 4 bases, and 13 bases lay in between. The CDR3 bases are TGTGCCAGCAGTGTCTTTCAGCGAGCAGATACGCAGTATTTT. It yields the protein CASSVFQRADTQYF.

Note on this clonotype: It may be a read error: a sequence one base away is much more abundant. The chain has TRBV12-3 or TRBV12-4 and TRBJ2-1; the match to TRBD2 covers 7 bases. This CDR3 spans 14 amino acids. V lost 3 bases, J lost 10 bases, and 9 bases stayed unmatched. CDR3 residues: CASSFSRGTYEQFF. Here the CDR3 DNA reads TGTGCCAGCAGTTTTTCGCGGGGGACCTACGAGCAGTTCTTC.

The chain combines TRBV12-3 or TRBV12-4 with TRBJ1-2; the D is unclear. Deletions cut 5 bases from V and 4 bases from J, with 11 bases between. The CDR3 length is 13 residues. DNA for the CDR3: TGTGCCAGCAGTAGCGGCGGGGTCTATGGCTACACCTTC. Encoded protein: CASSSGGVYGYTF.

In its sample, this clonotype was seen many times. The chain is built from TRBV4-1 and TRBJ2-3; D is possibly TRBD2 (6 bases). The CDR3 consists of 15 residues. Trimming took off 4 bases at V and 1 base at J, with 12 bases between the two ends. Germline CDR1 is MGHRA and CDR2 is YSYEKL. The CDR3 spells CASSRLGGGTDTQYF. The CDR3 DNA follows: TGCGCCAGCAGCCGATTGGGAGGAGGCACAGATACGCAGTATTTT.

The chain couples TRBV12-3 or TRBV12-4 to TRBJ2-2, with 8 positions matching TRBD2. V shed 3 bases, J shed 1 base, and the junction held 1 base outside the gene matches. The CDR3 covers 15 residues. The CDR3 nucleotides are TGTGCCAGCAGTTTTGCGGGAGGGAACACCGGGGAGCTGTTTTTT. Protein product: CASSFAGGNTGELFF.

V and J are TRBV7-2 and TRBJ1-5; D might be TRBD1 (6 bases). V was cut by 2 bases and J by 3 bases, with 11 bases left in between. The V gene's germline CDR1 is SGHTA and CDR2 FQGNSA. The CDR3 loop spans 15 amino acids. The CDR3 sequence: CASSLRGVNNQPQHF. CDR3 in DNA: TGTGCCAGCAGCTTAAGGGGGGTAAACAATCAGCCCCAGCATTTT.

The chain combines TRBV6-5 with TRBJ1-1; TRBD1 might be the D (5 bases). V was cut by 2 bases and J by 3 bases, with 10 bases left in between. This CDR3 has 14 amino acids. The germline CDR1 and CDR2 sequences are MNHEY and SVGAGI. The CDR3 region has the DNA TGTGCCAGCAGTTACGGGGGGGGAGACACTGAAGCTTTCTTT. Amino acid sequence: CASSYGGGDTEAFF.

The chain combines TRBV5-1 with TRBJ2-5; 11 bases are shared with TRBD2. CDR3 length: 17 residues. Unmatched junction bases numbered 9, after V lost 3 bases and J lost 2 bases. The germline V gene encodes CDR1 SGHRS and CDR2 YFSETQ. This CDR3 reads CASSSGPGLAEQETQYF. Here the CDR3 DNA reads TGCGCCAGCAGCTCGGGGCCGGGACTAGCGGAACAAGAGACCCAGTACTTC.

V gene TRBV13 combines with J gene TRBJ2-1; D not resolved. The ends were cut back, 5 bases at V and 13 bases at J, with 15 bases in the middle. The V gene's germline CDR1 is PRHDT and CDR2 FYEKMQ (reference sequence). The length of the CDR3 is 12 residues. The CDR3 sequence is CASSPYAETQFF. CDR3 DNA: TGTGCCAGCAGCCCCTACGCAGAGACCCAGTTCTTC.

The gene calls are TRBV5-6 and TRBJ2-1; the match to TRBD1 covers 9 bases. V lost 5 bases and J lost 3; bases outside the gene matches: 6. Germline V gene lookup returns CDR1 SGHDT and CDR2 YYEEEE. The CDR3 loop spans 15 amino acids. CDR3 region: CASRPTGGYYNEQFF. For the CDR3, the DNA is TGTGCCAGCAGGCCAACAGGGGGCTACTACAATGAGCAGTTCTTC.

The rearrangement joins TRBV7-3 to TRBJ2-1, with 10 bases matching TRBD2. Germline CDR1 reads SGHTA; CDR2 reads FQGTGA. The junction had 12 bases not matched to a gene; V was cut back by 5 bases and J by 5 bases. This CDR3 is 17 amino acids long. The CDR3 protein is CASSPGASGGPHNEQFF. CDR3 nucleotide sequence: TGTGCCAGCAGCCCCGGGGCTAGCGGGGGCCCCCACAATGAGCAGTTCTTC.

CDR3 nucleotide sequence: TGCGCCAGCAGCCAAGAATGGCGGCAGGGCGGGGATACGCAGTATTTT. Protein: CASSQEWRQGGDTQYF. This chain connects TRBV4-3 to TRBJ2-3; D is tentatively TRBD1 or TRBD2 (5 bases each). In germline, CDR1 is LGHNA, CDR2 YSLEER. With 0 bases removed from V and 6 bases from J, the gap between germline ends came to 16 bases. This CDR3 region has 16 residues.

This clonotype was found a few times. This CDR3 reads CASSRASGGLDQETQYF. The CDR3, as DNA: TGTGCCAGCTCTCGGGCTAGCGGGGGGTTAGACCAAGAGACCCAGTACTTC. The rearrangement joins TRBV28 to TRBJ2-5, with 11 bases matching TRBD2. J lost 0 bases, V lost 8 bases, and 11 bases had no gene match. CDR3 length equals 17 residues. CDR1 is MDHEN and CDR2 is SYDVKM in the germline V gene.

The gene calls are TRBV20-1 and TRBJ2-4, with 9 bases matching TRBD2. The J call is in doubt because the DNA end fits TRBJ2-7 better. Germline loops: CDR1 DFQATT, CDR2 SNEGSKA (reference sequence). The CDR3 runs to 15 residues. CDR3 in amino acids: CSAGPNAGGNYEQYF. The CDR3 DNA sequence: TGCAGTGCCGGACCGAATGCGGGGGGGAACTACGAGCAGTACTTC.

This clonotype was seen a few times. CDR3 in DNA: TGTGCCAGCAGCCAGGGGACCGTGCACAATGAGCAGTTCTTC. It specifies CASSQGTVHNEQFF. The chain carries TRBV7-3 and TRBJ2-1, with a tentative D call TRBD1 (6 bases). This CDR3 is 14 amino acids long. The V end was cut by 5 bases, the J end by 5 bases, with 13 bases between. CDR1 is SGHTA, CDR2 FQGTGA, per germline.